Shown below are 17 T cell receptor beta chains from a single sample sequenced in a study of OX40 agonist ivuxolimab in advanced cancers. TCRdb's table, derived via immunoSEQ multiplex PCR, lists solely in-frame clones and lacks some. The table records approximately 94,000 clones, more than 85% of them present only once. Sequences were derived from CD4+ or CD8+ T cells sorted from blood, sampled in a trial of the OX40 agonist ivuxolimab. Receptor source: an adult with an advanced solid tumor such as melanoma, head and neck, liver or kidney cancer.

The V and J genes are TRBV5-8 and TRBJ2-1, with 8 bases lining up with TRBD1. The junction had 5 bases not matched to a gene; V was cut back by 2 bases and J by 4 bases. Germline-derived CDR1 and CDR2 are SGHTS and YDEGEE. The CDR3 runs to 15 residues. The CDR3 bases are TGTGCCAGCAGCTTAGGACAGGGTCCTTACAATGAGCAGTTCTTC. Protein sequence: CASSLGQGPYNEQFF.

The chain has TRBV5-4 and TRBJ2-1, with D unresolved. Trimming left V 4 bases short and J 8 bases short, with 19 bases between. CDR3 size: 15 residues. Germline CDR1 is SGHNT and CDR2 is YYREEE (reference sequence). This CDR3 is CASSRNRKIDDEQFF. The CDR3 DNA sequence: TGTGCCAGCAGCCGAAATCGTAAGATCGACGATGAGCAGTTCTTC.

J is TRBJ2-1 and V is TRBV29-1; the match to TRBD1 covers 7 bases. Trimming at V came to 3 bases and at J to 6 bases, leaving 5 bases not matched to a gene. The V gene's germline CDR1 is SQVTM and CDR2 ANQGSEA. This CDR3 is 13 amino acids long. CDR3 coding DNA: TGCAGCGTTGACGGGACAGATCTCAATGAGCAGTTCTTC. Its protein product is CSVDGTDLNEQFF.

The chain has TRBV5-6 and TRBJ2-1; TRBD2 matches at 8 bases. Trimming cost V 3 bases and J 0 bases; bases outside gene matches: 11. CDR3 length equals 18 residues. Germline CDR1 SGHDT, CDR2 YYEEEE. This CDR3 is CASSSFRSGTYSYNEQFF. The CDR3 DNA reads TGTGCCAGCAGCTCTTTCCGTAGCGGGACTTACTCCTACAATGAGCAGTTCTTC.

V gene TRBV27 combines with J gene TRBJ2-2; D remains ambiguous. V lost 8 bases and J lost 8, with 12 bases in between. This CDR3 region has 12 residues. Germline CDR1 is MNHEY and CDR2 is SMNVEV (reference sequence). This CDR3 is CASGLSLGELFF. DNA for the CDR3: TGTGCCAGCGGGCTCTCCTTGGGGGAGCTGTTTTTT.

In this sample, this clone turned up once. The chain carries TRBV6-5 and TRBJ2-5; 8 bases line up with TRBD1. Germline values: CDR1 MNHEY, CDR2 SVGAGI. This CDR3 comprises 15 residues. The junction had 6 bases not matched to a gene; V was cut back by 6 bases and J by 0 bases. In nucleotides, the CDR3 is TGTGCCAGCAGCCACCCGGGACAGGACCAAGAGACCCAGTACTTC. Translating it yields CASSHPGQDQETQYF.

The chain has TRBV29-1 and TRBJ1-2; D not certain. CDR3 length equals 12 residues. CDR1 and CDR2 from the germline V gene are SQVTM and ANQGSEA. With 6 bases removed from V and 2 bases from J, the gap between germline ends came to 10 bases. This CDR3 is CSVAVRNYGYTF. Written as DNA, the CDR3 is TGCAGCGTAGCAGTCAGGAACTATGGCTACACCTTC.

The chain recombines TRBV9 with TRBJ2-3; the D is unclear. The ends were cut back, 4 bases at V and 3 bases at J, with 6 bases in the middle. This CDR3 is built from 12 residues. Germline CDR1 is SGDLS and CDR2 is YYNGEE. This CDR3 reads CASSPYTDTQYF. As DNA, the CDR3 is TGTGCCAGCAGCCCCTATACAGATACGCAGTATTTT.

This chain connects TRBV7-2 to TRBJ2-3; 7 bases are shared with TRBD2. This CDR3 contains 17 residues. Germline loops: CDR1 SGHTA, CDR2 FQGNSA. Trimming removed 4 bases from V and 1 base from J; junction bases left unmatched: 11. CDR3 nucleotides: TGTGCCAGCAGCTCTTTGGCAGAAGCGGGGCGCACAGATACGCAGTATTTT. This codes for CASSSLAEAGRTDTQYF.

This chain connects TRBV19 to TRBJ1-1; TRBD1 matches at 7 bases. Unmatched junction bases numbered 8, after V lost 0 bases and J lost 4 bases. This CDR3 contains 16 residues. Germline values: CDR1 LNHDA, CDR2 SQIVND (reference sequence). For the CDR3, the DNA is TGTGCCAGTAGTATAGATCTAACAGGGGCAGGCACTGAAGCTTTCTTT. Translation: CASSIDLTGAGTEAFF.

This sequence joins TRBV2 and TRBJ2-2; D is uncertain. From germline, CDR1 is SNHLY and CDR2 FYNNEI. V was cut by 4 bases and J by 0 bases, with 9 bases left in between. The CDR3 is made up of 15 amino acids. CDR3: CASSVAGANTGELFF. The CDR3 DNA is TGTGCCAGCAGTGTAGCAGGCGCGAACACCGGGGAGCTGTTTTTT.

The rearrangement links TRBV6-6 to TRBJ1-2; no clear D. Trimming removed 5 bases at V and 3 bases at J, with 13 bases between. The germline V gene encodes CDR1 MNHNY and CDR2 SVGAGI (reference sequence). This CDR3 region has 14 residues. This CDR3 reads CASSPPGGDYGYTF. CDR3 sequence (DNA): TGTGCCAGCAGTCCCCCGGGAGGAGACTATGGCTACACCTTC.

The gene calls are TRBV10-3 and TRBJ1-3; D perhaps matches TRBD1 (5 bases). Germline CDR1 ENHRY, CDR2 SYGVKD. Trimming pared 6 bases from V and 2 bases from J, leaving 11 bases between. This CDR3 comprises 14 residues. The CDR3, as DNA: TGTGCCATCAGATCGACAGAGACTGGAAACACCATATATTTT. This sequence encodes CAIRSTETGNTIYF.

The V and J genes are TRBV27 and TRBJ2-1; D tentatively fits TRBD1 or TRBD2 (6 bases each). The V gene's germline CDR1 is MNHEY and CDR2 SMNVEV (reference sequence). V was trimmed by 10 bases and J by 7 bases, leaving 14 bases between them. CDR3 length equals 12 residues. Here the CDR3 DNA reads TGTGCCACTCTACGAGGGGGGAATGAGCAGTTCTTC. Translation gives CATLRGGNEQFF.

This clone has only one observation. The gene calls are TRBV5-1 and TRBJ2-3; D remains unclear. This CDR3 contains 11 residues. The germline V and J ends were trimmed by 3 bases and 6 bases, with 5 bases remaining between them. Per germline, CDR1 SGHRS and CDR2 YFSETQ. The CDR3 region is CASSSRDTQYF. CDR3 DNA sequence: TGCGCCAGCAGCTCGAGGGATACGCAGTATTTT.

The rearrangement joins TRBV10-1 to TRBJ2-3, with 8 nucleotides matching TRBD1. Unmatched junction bases numbered 13, after V lost 2 bases and J lost 0 bases. This CDR3 spans 19 amino acids. Germline V gives CDR1 WNHNN, CDR2 SYGVQD (reference sequence). CDR3 sequence reads: CASSESPPRTGWSTDTQYF. For the CDR3, the DNA is TGCGCCAGCAGTGAGAGCCCCCCTCGGACAGGGTGGAGCACAGATACGCAGTATTTT.

This chain connects TRBV19 to TRBJ2-3, with TRBD1 matching 9 bases. This CDR3 contains 17 residues. Unmatched junction bases numbered 14, after V lost 7 bases and J lost 3 bases. Per germline, CDR1 LNHDA and CDR2 SQIVND (reference sequence). CDR3 nucleotide sequence: TGTGCCAGTAACCTCCACGAACAGGGGGCGACAACAGATACGCAGTATTTT. Its translation is CASNLHEQGATTDTQYF.